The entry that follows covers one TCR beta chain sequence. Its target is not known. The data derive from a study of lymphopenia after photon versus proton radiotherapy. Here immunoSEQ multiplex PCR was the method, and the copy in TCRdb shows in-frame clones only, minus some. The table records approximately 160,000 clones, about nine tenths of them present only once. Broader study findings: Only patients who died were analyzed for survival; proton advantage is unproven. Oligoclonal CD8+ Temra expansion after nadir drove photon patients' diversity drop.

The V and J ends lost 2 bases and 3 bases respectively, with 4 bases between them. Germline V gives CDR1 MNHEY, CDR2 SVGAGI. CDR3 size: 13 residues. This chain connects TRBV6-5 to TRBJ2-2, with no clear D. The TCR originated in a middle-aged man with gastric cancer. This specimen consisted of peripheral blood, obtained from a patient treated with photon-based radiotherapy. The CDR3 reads CASSYRDTGELFF. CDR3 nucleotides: TGTGCCAGCAGTTACCGGGACACCGGGGAGCTGTTTTTT.